This passage covers 26 T cell receptor beta chains from one sample sequenced in a study of cytomegalovirus exposure and HLA in healthy donors (dated by TCRdb to the late 2010s). Library generation was performed with the immunoSEQ multiplex PCR assay. For the multiplex PCR, a mixture combining 60 forward primers for TCR Vbeta segments and 13 reverse primers for TCR Jbeta segments was used. The table was pulled from immuneACCESS by TCRdb, which kept in-frame rearrangements only. Such tables lose some clones; where checked, under half of the loss comes from unresolved V genes, and the rest has no known cause. Across this sample there are some 78,000 clones, with 80% seen only once. More than 20% of the sample comes from the top ten. The sequenced sample was PBMCs. All receptors derive from a woman aged 45-60 years in good health and CMV-seropositive.

In DNA, the CDR3 is TGTGCCAGCAGCGATTCCAAGCGGGAGAGCACAGATACGCAGTATTTT. Protein product: CASSDSKRESTDTQYF. The chain joins TRBV9 to TRBJ2-3; TRBD2 matches 8 bases. Germline V gene lookup returns CDR1 SGDLS and CDR2 YYNGEE. The CDR3 has 16 amino acids. The V and J ends lost 3 bases and 0 bases, in that order; junction bases with no gene match: 6.

The CDR3 region is CASSPKLESPNTEAFF. The CDR3 bases are TGCGCCAGCAGCCCGAAACTCGAATCCCCGAACACTGAAGCTTTCTTT. The chain uses TRBV5-1 and TRBJ1-1; no clear D. Germline V lookup: CDR1 SGHRS, CDR2 YFSETQ. The V gene lost 4 bases and the J gene lost 1 base, with 17 bases spanning the gap. This CDR3 has 16 residues.

The chain recombines TRBV5-1 with TRBJ2-1, with 10 nucleotides matching TRBD2. This CDR3 has 18 amino acids. J was trimmed by 2 bases and V by 4 bases; bases with no gene match: 12. CDR1 is SGHRS and CDR2 is YFSETQ in the germline V gene. The CDR3 nucleotides read TGCGCCAGCAGCCCCGGGACTAGCGCCCGACCTACCTACAATGAGCAGTTCTTC. Translation gives CASSPGTSARPTYNEQFF.

V gene TRBV5-1 combines with J gene TRBJ2-3, with 14 nucleotides matching TRBD2. In germline, CDR1 is SGHRS, CDR2 YFSETQ. The CDR3 extends over 17 amino acids. The J segment lost 5 bases and the V segment lost 4 bases, leaving 9 bases of the junction unmatched. The CDR3 DNA follows: TGCGCCAGCAGCATTAGGCCGGGACTAGCGGGAGAAGATACGCAGTATTTT. Translation gives CASSIRPGLAGEDTQYF.

V gene TRBV9 combines with J gene TRBJ1-2; no firm D call. Germline V gene data show CDR1 as SGDLS and CDR2 as YYNGEE. Trimming removed 4 bases from V and 8 bases from J, with 12 bases in between. The CDR3 is 12 residues long. The CDR3 DNA follows: TGTGCCAGCAGCCCTTTCAGCGGGGGCTACACCTTC. Translating it yields CASSPFSGGYTF. Looking up the rest from reference TRBV9 and TRBJ1-2 gives the full variable domain: DSGVTQTPKHLITATGQRVTLRCSPRSGDLSVYWYQQSLDQGLQFLIQYYNGEERAKGNILERFSAQQFPDLHSELNLSSLELGDSALYFCASSPFSGGYTFGSGTRLTVV.

The V and J genes are TRBV14 and TRBJ2-2, with D possibly being TRBD1 (6 bases). Germline CDR1 and CDR2: SGHDN and FVKESK. The CDR3 contains 19 residues. Trimming shortened V by 4 bases and J by 0 bases, and 21 bases separated the two germline ends. The chain's CDR3 is CASSPPYMTGDPNTGELFF. The DNA for the CDR3 is TGTGCCAGCAGCCCCCCTTATATGACAGGTGATCCGAACACCGGGGAGCTGTTTTTT. Variable domain in full (rest from reference TRBV14 and TRBJ2-2): EAGVTQFPSHSVIEKGQTVTLRCDPISGHDNLYWYRRVMGKEIKFLLHFVKESKQDESGMPNNRFLAERTGGTYSTLKVQPAELEDSGVYFCASSPPYMTGDPNTGELFFGEGSRLTVL.

This clone was picked up a small number of times. V and J are TRBV19 and TRBJ2-7; 7 positions agree with TRBD1. Germline values: CDR1 LNHDA, CDR2 SQIVND (reference sequence). Trimming took 1 base from V and 2 from J; bases not matched to a gene: 11. CDR3 size: 17 residues. The CDR3 bases are TGTGCCAGTAGTATAGCGTCCCACAGGGGTCGCGCCTACGAGCAGTACTTC. It codes for CASSIASHRGRAYEQYF. The whole variable domain, remainder taken from reference TRBV19 and TRBJ2-7, is DGGITQSPKYLFRKEGQNVTLSCEQNLNHDAMYWYRQDPGQGLRLIYYSQIVNDFQKGDIAEGYSVSREKKESFPLTVTSAQKNPTAFYLCASSIASHRGRAYEQYFGPGTRLTVT.

This chain links TRBV9 with TRBJ2-7, with D tentatively TRBD1 (6 bases). Between the trimmed V and J ends, which lost 0 bases and 4 bases, there was a span of 11 bases. This CDR3 has 14 amino acids. Germline V lookup: CDR1 SGDLS, CDR2 YYNGEE. CDR3 sequence reads: CASSVAGTGYEQYF. The DNA for the CDR3 is TGTGCCAGCAGCGTAGCTGGCACAGGGTACGAGCAGTACTTC.

The V and J genes are TRBV2 and TRBJ2-7; D might be TRBD2 (6 bases). This CDR3 region has 15 residues. V was shortened by 6 bases and J by 1 base, with 16 bases between the two germline ends. The germline V gene has CDR1 SNHLY and CDR2 FYNNEI. The CDR3 DNA reads TGTGCCAGCAGGCCACCTGGGGGGAGATCCTACGAGCAGTACGTC. Protein product: CASRPPGGRSYEQYV.

The CDR3 nucleotides read TGTGCCAGCAGCTTAGTGACAGCCAACTTATGGGAGCTGTTTTTT. Protein: CASSLVTANLWELFF. V gene TRBV7-2 combines with J gene TRBJ2-2; the D gene is possibly TRBD1 (5 bases). Trimming stripped 1 base from V and 9 bases from J, with 15 bases between. CDR1 and CDR2 (germline): SGHTA, FQGNSA. CDR3 size: 15 residues.

The chain joins TRBV15 to TRBJ2-7; 7 bases are shared with TRBD2. The CDR3 loop spans 15 amino acids. J lost 2 bases, V lost 1 base, and 5 bases had no gene match. Germline CDR1 reads LNHNV; CDR2 reads YYDKDF (reference sequence). Here the CDR3 reads CATSRGGAGAYEQYV. In DNA form, the CDR3 reads TGTGCCACCAGCAGAGGGGGCGCGGGGGCCTACGAGCAGTACGTC.

The J gene is TRBJ2-7, the V gene TRBV30; tentatively, D is TRBD2 (6 bases). The CDR3 is made up of 14 amino acids. Germline V gene lookup returns CDR1 GTSNPN and CDR2 SVGIG (reference sequence). The V and J ends lost 3 bases and 7 bases respectively, with 19 bases between them. The CDR3 nucleotides read TGTGCCTGGAGAACGCTTGGCGGAGGGGCGGAGCAGTACGTC. Translated: CAWRTLGGGAEQYV.

The gene calls are TRBV6-1 and TRBJ1-4; tentative D call: TRBD1 (5 bases). The CDR3 contains 15 residues. Trimming took 3 bases from V and 6 from J, leaving 14 bases between them. Germline V gene sequence: CDR1 MNHNS, CDR2 SASEGT. CDR3: CASSDGAREYEKLFF. CDR3 bases: TGTGCCAGCAGTGACGGGGCGCGGGAATATGAAAAACTGTTTTTT.

V gene TRBV11-3 combines with J gene TRBJ1-1; 7 bases map to TRBD1. V was clipped by 2 bases and J by 1 base; unmatched bases: 1. This CDR3 has 14 residues. Germline V gene lookup returns CDR1 SGHNT and CDR2 YENEEA. The CDR3 spells CASSLNRGNTEAFF. The DNA for the CDR3 is TGTGCCAGCAGCTTAAACAGGGGGAACACTGAAGCTTTCTTT.

The chain has TRBV11-3 and TRBJ2-2; 9 bases line up with TRBD1. J was trimmed by 4 bases and V by 2 bases; bases with no gene match: 2. The V gene's germline CDR1 is SGHNT and CDR2 YENEEA. The CDR3 covers 15 residues. CDR3 in DNA: TGTGCCAGCAGCTTAAGGGACAGGGCCACCGGGGAGCTGTTTTTT. It translates to CASSLRDRATGELFF. Complete variable domain (other parts from reference TRBV11-3 and TRBJ2-2): EAGVVQSPRYKIIEKKQPVAFWCNPISGHNTLYWYLQNLGQGPELLIRYENEEAVDDSQLPKDRFSAERLKGVDSTLKIQPAELGDSAVYLCASSLRDRATGELFFGEGSRLTVL.

A single count supports this clone. This sequence joins TRBV5-1 and TRBJ2-7, with TRBD2 matching 7 bases. Germline-derived CDR1 and CDR2 are SGHRS and YFSETQ. This CDR3 is built from 16 residues. V shed 5 bases and J 2 bases; nucleotides not matched to a gene: 13. The CDR3 region is CASSLGGKPGPYEQYV. Written as DNA, the CDR3 is TGCGCCAGCAGTCTGGGAGGGAAGCCTGGACCCTACGAGCAGTACGTC.

The CDR3 region is CASSFHGGSQETQYF. The CDR3 DNA is TGTGCCAGCAGCTTTCATGGGGGGTCTCAAGAGACCCAGTACTTC. V gene TRBV7-9 combines with J gene TRBJ2-5, with D maybe TRBD2 (6 bases). CDR3 length: 15 residues. V lost 3 bases and J lost 2, with 13 bases in between. Per the germline V gene, CDR1 is SEHNR and CDR2 is FQNEAQ (reference sequence).

The chain carries TRBV5-4 and TRBJ2-7; D uncertain. Looked up from germline, CDR1 is SGHNT and CDR2 is YYREEE (reference sequence). V lost 1 base and J 1 base, leaving 9 bases between the germline ends. CDR3 length: 14 amino acids. The CDR3 loop reads CASSLSDISYEQYF. CDR3 DNA sequence: TGTGCCAGCAGCTTGAGCGATATTTCCTACGAGCAGTACTTC.

This clone was detected once. The V call is TRBV5-5, the J call TRBJ2-5, with 10 positions matching TRBD1. The germline V gene has CDR1 SGHKS and CDR2 YYEKEE (reference sequence). With 4 bases clipped from V and 5 bases from J, the junction kept 8 bases outside the gene matches. This CDR3 comprises 15 residues. The CDR3 here is CASSLTTGGVETQYF. CDR3 coding DNA: TGTGCCAGCAGCCTGACGACAGGGGGCGTCGAGACCCAGTACTTC.

This clone was seen once. The chain is built from TRBV11-3 and TRBJ2-3; D gene ambiguous. This CDR3 is built from 14 residues. V gave up 5 bases and J gave up 2 bases, with 11 bases separating them. Germline lookup yields CDR1 SGHNT and CDR2 YENEEA. CDR3 in amino acids: CASSNSDVTDTQYF. In nucleotides, the CDR3 is TGTGCCAGCAGCAACAGTGACGTCACAGATACGCAGTATTTT.

J is TRBJ2-1 and V is TRBV18; D unresolved. Germline-derived CDR1 and CDR2 are KGHSH and LQKENI. V lost 3 bases to trimming and J lost 3 bases, with 9 bases between them. The CDR3 is made up of 14 amino acids. The CDR3 reads CASSPDTSYNEQFF. The CDR3 DNA reads TGTGCCAGCTCACCCGACACCAGCTACAATGAGCAGTTCTTC.

This chain joins TRBV5-5 and TRBJ1-2; 7 nucleotides match TRBD1. The CDR3 totals 14 residues. Germline values: CDR1 SGHKS, CDR2 YYEKEE (reference sequence). J lost 3 bases, V lost 3 bases, and 5 bases had no gene match. This CDR3 reads CASSYAGTDYGYTF. For the CDR3, the DNA is TGTGCCAGCAGCTACGCCGGGACAGACTATGGCTACACCTTC.

This rearrangement joins TRBV27 to TRBJ2-3; a possible D gene is TRBD2 (6 bases). Between the trimmed V and J ends, which lost 5 bases and 0 bases, there was a span of 18 bases. Germline assignment: CDR1 MNHEY and CDR2 SMNVEV (reference sequence). The CDR3 is 17 amino acids. CDR3 sequence (DNA): TGTGCCAGCAGTACCGGGGGTACCACACACAGCACAGATACGCAGTATTTT. Translating it yields CASSTGGTTHSTDTQYF.

The rearrangement links TRBV11-3 to TRBJ2-7; 9 positions agree with TRBD2. The CDR3 is 15 amino acids. V shed 2 bases, J shed 2 bases, and the junction held 4 bases outside the gene matches. Per germline, CDR1 SGHNT and CDR2 YENEEA. CDR3 sequence (DNA): TGTGCCAGCAGCTTACTGGGACTAGCAGCCTACGAGCAGTACGTC. Its protein is CASSLLGLAAYEQYV.

This chain connects TRBV5-6 to TRBJ2-7; D is uncertain. Germline CDR1 is SGHDT and CDR2 is YYEEEE. The CDR3 loop spans 13 amino acids. The V end was cut by 0 bases, the J end by 0 bases, with 4 bases between. DNA for the CDR3: TGTGCCAGCAGCTTGGGGCACTCCTACGAGCAGTACTTC. Translation: CASSLGHSYEQYF.

The chain has TRBV7-9 and TRBJ2-1; 9 bases match TRBD2. V shed 3 bases and J 4 bases; nucleotides not matched to a gene: 4. CDR3 length equals 15 residues. Per the germline V gene, CDR1 is SEHNR and CDR2 is FQNEAQ (reference sequence). The CDR3 protein is CASSFSGGRYNEQFF. In DNA form, the CDR3 reads TGTGCCAGCAGCTTTAGCGGGGGCCGTTACAATGAGCAGTTCTTC. The variable domain in full, with the rest retrieved from reference TRBV7-9 and TRBJ2-1, is DTGVSQNPRHKITKRGQNVTFRCDPISEHNRLYWYRQTLGQGPEFLTYFQNEAQLEKSRLLSDRFSAERPKGSFSTLEIQRTEQGDSAMYLCASSFSGGRYNEQFFGPGTRLTVL.